A single sample gave rise to the 18 T cell receptor beta chains below, sequenced in a study of blood T cell repertoires in COVID-19. Only in-frame clones appear in the TCRdb table, and some are missing; sequencing was by immunoSEQ multiplex PCR. The profile shows fewer than 350,000 clones, approximately 90% of them singletons. The specimen was PBMCs or T cells enriched from blood (not recorded which). The origin of the receptors is a woman in her thirties or forties with acute COVID-19.

This clone was observed a single time. The chain is built from TRBV2 and TRBJ1-5; 7 nucleotides line up with TRBD1. There are 14 residues in the CDR3. After removal of 3 bases from V and 4 bases from J, the junction contained 3 bases not matched to a gene. Per the germline V gene, CDR1 is SNHLY and CDR2 is FYNNEI. CDR3 bases: TGTGCCAGCAGTGACAGGGGGATAAATCAGCCCCAGCATTTT. This sequence encodes CASSDRGINQPQHF.

CDR3 sequence reads: CASSPNLGLADTQYF. DNA for the CDR3: TGTGCCAGCTCCCCCAACCTGGGGCTAGCAGATACGCAGTATTTT. The chain couples TRBV18 to TRBJ2-3, with D maybe TRBD1 (5 bases). Trimming pared 6 bases from V and 4 bases from J, leaving 17 bases between. The CDR3 covers 15 residues. Germline CDR1 reads KGHSH; CDR2 reads LQKENI.

Notes on this clone: This CDR3 fails to terminate in the conserved phenylalanine or tryptophan, so it likely reflects a read error. It is unclear where the CDR3 begins or ends on the DNA, so no DNA is shown, and the CDR3 is as TCRdb lists it. This sequence joins TRBV28 and TRBJ2-7; whether TRBD1, the table's D call, matches the DNA was not checked. Germline V gene lookup returns CDR1 MDHEN and CDR2 SYDVKM. The length of the CDR3 is 13 amino acids, counting both ends. CDR3 amino acids: CASSSDPRAGNSL.

This CDR3 is CASSSQDLVQVGTEAFF. Written as DNA, the CDR3 is TGCGCCAGCAGCTCCCAAGATCTCGTCCAGGTCGGCACTGAAGCTTTCTTT. This rearrangement joins TRBV4-1 to TRBJ1-1; D is unclear. V was trimmed by 5 bases and J by 4 bases, leaving 23 bases between them. CDR1 and CDR2 from the germline V gene are MGHRA and YSYEKL. CDR3 size: 17 residues.

V and J are TRBV5-4 and TRBJ2-3; D unresolved. Germline V gene data show CDR1 as SGHNT and CDR2 as YYREEE (reference sequence). CDR3 length: 14 amino acids. V lost 2 bases to trimming and J lost 0 bases, with 7 bases between them. The CDR3 reads CASSLDSSTDTQYF. CDR3 DNA: TGTGCCAGCAGCTTAGATAGCAGCACAGATACGCAGTATTTT.

V usage is TRBV28 and J usage is TRBJ1-1; TRBD1 is a possible D gene (6 bases). Per the germline V gene, CDR1 is MDHEN and CDR2 is SYDVKM. Deletions cut 4 bases from V and 4 bases from J, with 16 bases between. This CDR3 is built from 15 residues. CDR3 protein: CASSSDSRIGTEAFF. The CDR3 nucleotides are TGTGCCAGCAGTTCGGACAGCAGGATTGGCACTGAAGCTTTCTTT.

The rearrangement uses TRBV6-5 and TRBJ1-2; TRBD1 is a possible D gene (5 bases). The CDR3 extends over 14 amino acids. Between the trimmed V and J ends, which lost 0 bases and 8 bases, there was a span of 13 bases. Germline V gene data show CDR1 as MNHEY and CDR2 as SVGAGI. CDR3 in DNA: TGTGCCAGCAGTTACTCGCCAGGGTTTGTAGGCTACACCTTC. Its protein product is CASSYSPGFVGYTF.

The gene calls are TRBV19 and TRBJ1-6, with unresolved D. Deletions cut 1 base from V and 4 bases from J, with 5 bases between. Germline V gene lookup returns CDR1 LNHDA and CDR2 SQIVND (reference sequence). The CDR3 loop spans 14 amino acids. The CDR3 region has the DNA TGTGCCAGTAGTATAGTGGCATATAATTCACCCCTCCACTTT. This codes for CASSIVAYNSPLHF.

This clone appeared a few times. V gene TRBV10-1 combines with J gene TRBJ1-5, with TRBD1 as a possible D gene (5 bases). V was shortened by 8 bases and J by 4 bases, with 12 bases between the two germline ends. Germline CDR1 is WNHNN and CDR2 is SYGVQD (reference sequence). The CDR3 contains 13 residues. Written as DNA, the CDR3 is TGCGCCAGCGATCGGGGGGGGAATCAGCCCCAGCATTTT. Translation: CASDRGGNQPQHF.

The gene calls are TRBV21-1 and TRBJ1-4; the tabulated D call, TRBD1, remains unverified against the DNA. TRBV21-1 is a pseudogene segment. This CDR3 has 18 residues. The chain's CDR3 is CASTPQEDRGGINEKLFF. CDR3 DNA sequence: TGTGCCAGCACGCCCCAAGAGGACAGGGGGGGCATCAATGAAAAACTGTTTTTT.

The chain has TRBV7-6 and TRBJ2-2, with 13 bases lining up with TRBD2. J was trimmed by 4 bases and V by 5 bases; bases with no gene match: 4. This CDR3 is 16 amino acids long. Germline-derived CDR1 and CDR2 are SGHVS and FNYEAQ. CDR3 nucleotides: TGTGCCAGCAGCCCGGGACTAGCGGGACTCACCGGGGAGCTGTTTTTT. Its translation: CASSPGLAGLTGELFF. Full variable domain (missing parts from reference TRBV7-6 and TRBJ2-2): GAGVSQSPRYKVTKRGQDVALRCDPISGHVSLYWYRQALGQGPEFLTYFNYEAQQDKSGLPNDRFSAERPEGSISTLTIQRTEQRDSAMYRCASSPGLAGLTGELFFGEGSRLTVL.

The chain's CDR3 is CASGAQGSMNTEAFF. In nucleotides, the CDR3 is TGTGCCAGCGGGGCGCAGGGTTCCATGAACACTGAAGCTTTCTTT. V and J are TRBV21-1 and TRBJ1-1; the table's D call of TRBD1 was not tested on the DNA. TRBV21-1 is recorded as a pseudogene. The CDR3 has 15 residues.

The J gene is TRBJ1-1, the V gene TRBV28; 10 bases fit TRBD1. Germline V gives CDR1 MDHEN, CDR2 SYDVKM. J was trimmed by 6 bases and V by 5 bases; bases with no gene match: 9. The CDR3 runs to 15 residues. The CDR3 nucleotides read TGTGCCAGCAGTCCTTCGACAGGGGGCTTCGCTGAAGCTTTCTTT. Translated, it gives CASSPSTGGFAEAFF.

The rearrangement uses TRBV7-3 and TRBJ2-3; TRBD1 aligns across 12 bases. Germline V gene lookup returns CDR1 SGHTA and CDR2 FQGTGA. This CDR3 is 17 amino acids long. V was pared by 5 bases and J by 2 bases, with 8 bases of the junction left unmatched. The CDR3 loop is CASSPYGTGGPTDTQYF. CDR3 sequence (DNA): TGTGCCAGCAGCCCCTACGGGACAGGGGGCCCCACAGATACGCAGTATTTT.

The rearrangement joins TRBV2 to TRBJ1-2, with D unclear. Germline-derived CDR1 and CDR2 are SNHLY and FYNNEI. The CDR3 spans 14 residues. Trimming pared 6 bases from V and 4 bases from J, leaving 15 bases between. CDR3: CASRSNGKFYGYTF. DNA of the CDR3: TGTGCCAGCAGGTCTAACGGGAAATTCTATGGCTACACCTTC.

This chain links TRBV18 with TRBJ1-1; D gene ambiguous. The CDR3 runs 14 residues. Per germline, CDR1 KGHSH and CDR2 LQKENI. Trimming removed 3 bases at V and 1 base at J, with 9 bases between. The CDR3 loop is CASSPRKSNTEAFF. CDR3 bases: TGTGCCAGCTCACCGAGGAAGTCGAACACTGAAGCTTTCTTT.

This chain connects TRBV11-2 to TRBJ2-2; TRBD2 aligns across 14 bases. This CDR3 spans 16 amino acids. The V gene end was trimmed by 4 bases and the J gene end by 5 bases; junction bases not matched to a gene: 3. The germline V gene has CDR1 SGHAT and CDR2 FQNNGV. CDR3 loop: CASSSRTSGGTGELFF. The DNA of the CDR3 is TGTGCCAGCAGCTCCCGGACTAGCGGGGGGACCGGGGAGCTGTTTTTT.

V usage is TRBV2 and J usage is TRBJ2-1, with D tentatively TRBD1 (6 bases). The length of the CDR3 is 15 residues. V lost 6 bases and J 4 bases, leaving 16 bases between the germline ends. Germline lookup yields CDR1 SNHLY and CDR2 FYNNEI. The CDR3 DNA sequence: TGTGCCAGCAGCGCCAGGGGCACTTTTTACAATGAGCAGTTCTTC. It codes for CASSARGTFYNEQFF. The full variable domain, its missing parts supplied by reference TRBV2 and TRBJ2-1, is EPEVTQTPSHQVTQMGQEVILRCVPISNHLYFYWYRQILGQKVEFLVSFYNNEISEKSEIFDDQFSVERPDGSNFTLKIRSTKLEDSAMYFCASSARGTFYNEQFFGPGTRLTVL.